This passage covers 11 T cell receptor beta chains from one sample sequenced in a study of blood T cell repertoires in COVID-19. Profiled with immunoSEQ multiplex PCR; TCRdb holds only in-frame clones, not every one. The sample lists roughly 250,000 clones, about 70% occurring once. Sequences were obtained from peripheral blood. These receptors were collected from a woman aged 80 or older with acute or convalescent COVID-19.

The genes are TRBV11-2 and TRBJ2-1, with 13 bases identical to TRBD2. From germline, CDR1 is SGHAT and CDR2 FQNNGV. This CDR3 comprises 14 residues. Trimming at V came to 6 bases and at J to 8 bases, leaving 4 bases not matched to a gene. In nucleotides, the CDR3 is TGTGCCAGCAGTTGGACTAGCGGGAGCTATGAGCAGTTCTTC. Translated, it gives CASSWTSGSYEQFF. Variable domain in full (rest from reference TRBV11-2 and TRBJ2-1): EAGVAQSPRYKIIEKRQSVAFWCNPISGHATLYWYQQILGQGPKLLIQFQNNGVVDDSQLPKDRFSAERLKGVDSTLKIQPAKLEDSAVYLCASSWTSGSYEQFFGPGTRLTVL.

This clone is a singleton in its sample. The chain is built from TRBV18 and TRBJ2-2, with 9 bases matching TRBD2. This CDR3 is 15 amino acids long. V shed 3 bases, J shed 7 bases, and the junction held 6 bases outside the gene matches. Germline V lookup: CDR1 KGHSH, CDR2 LQKENI. The CDR3 sequence is CASSPSGSEVGELFF. As DNA, the CDR3 is TGTGCCAGCTCACCTAGCGGGAGTGAGGTCGGGGAGCTGTTTTTT.

The rearrangement uses TRBV5-1 and TRBJ2-6; D is perhaps TRBD2 (5 bases). Trimming removed 7 bases at V and 0 bases at J, with 14 bases between. Germline CDR1 reads SGHRS; CDR2 reads YFSETQ. The CDR3 runs to 16 residues. The CDR3 nucleotides are TGCGCCAGCTCCGAGGCGGGCCACTCTGGGGCCAACGTCCTGACTTTC. The encoded protein is CASSEAGHSGANVLTF.

CDR3: CASRDTSGRSYEQFF. In nucleotides, the CDR3 is TGTGCCAGCAGGGACACTAGCGGGAGGTCCTATGAGCAGTTCTTC. The chain links TRBV6-5 to TRBJ2-1; 12 bases are shared with TRBD2. The V gene end was trimmed by 6 bases and the J gene end by 8 bases; junction bases not matched to a gene: 8. The CDR3 loop spans 15 amino acids. Germline CDR1 reads MNHEY; CDR2 reads SVGAGI.

J is TRBJ2-1 and V is TRBV6-1; 11 nucleotides line up with TRBD2. The CDR3 loop spans 15 amino acids. CDR1 MNHNS and CDR2 SASEGT come from the germline V gene. The trim removed 3 bases at V and 6 bases at J, leaving 4 bases unmatched. The CDR3 DNA reads TGTGCCAGCAGTGAGGGACTAGCGGCTTTCAATGAGCAGTTCTTC. Translation gives CASSEGLAAFNEQFF.

This chain links TRBV10-3 with TRBJ1-2, with 9 positions matching TRBD1. In germline, CDR1 is ENHRY, CDR2 SYGVKD. The CDR3 consists of 14 residues. The V gene end was trimmed by 2 bases and the J gene end by 7 bases; junction bases not matched to a gene: 5. The CDR3 reads CAISERDRETGYTF. CDR3 nucleotides: TGTGCCATCAGTGAGCGGGACAGGGAAACTGGCTACACCTTC.

The gene calls are TRBV5-1 and TRBJ2-3, with D unclear. This CDR3 has 14 residues. With 5 bases removed from V and 4 bases from J, the gap between germline ends came to 14 bases. The germline gives CDR1 SGHRS, CDR2 YFSETQ. Here the CDR3 DNA reads TGCGCCAGCAGGCCCGGTTGGGCCTCAGATACGCAGTATTTT. Protein sequence: CASRPGWASDTQYF.

The chain is built from TRBV4-1 and TRBJ2-1; 12 bases align to TRBD1. CDR1 and CDR2 from the germline V gene are MGHRA and YSYEKL. The CDR3 is 17 residues long. Trimming at V came to 1 base and at J to 7 bases, leaving 8 bases not matched to a gene. The CDR3 loop reads CASSQAPGTGGQNEQFF. The CDR3 coding sequence is TGCGCCAGCAGCCAAGCCCCCGGGACAGGGGGCCAGAATGAGCAGTTCTTC.

In its sample, this clone was seen a few times. J is TRBJ2-7 and V is TRBV5-1, with 8 bases matching TRBD1. Germline CDR1 and CDR2: SGHRS and YFSETQ. This CDR3 region has 16 residues. V trimming: 1 base; J trimming: 6 bases; junction bases outside the gene matches: 12. The CDR3 loop reads CASSLTDRVGIGEQYF. In nucleotides, the CDR3 is TGCGCCAGCAGCTTGACGGACAGGGTGGGTATTGGCGAGCAGTACTTC.

J is TRBJ2-1 and V is TRBV15; 9 positions match TRBD2. V lost 3 bases, J lost 2 bases, and 5 bases stayed unmatched. The CDR3 spans 16 residues. Germline lookup yields CDR1 LNHNV and CDR2 YYDKDF (reference sequence). CDR3 nucleotides: TGTGCCACCAGCAGCCGACTAGCGGCCACCTACAATGAGCAGTTCTTC. This gives the protein CATSSRLAATYNEQFF. Full variable domain (missing parts from reference TRBV15 and TRBJ2-1): DAMVIQNPRYQVTQFGKPVTLSCSQTLNHNVMYWYQQKSSQAPKLLFHYYDKDFNNEADTPDNFQSRRPNTSFCFLDIRSPGLGDTAMYLCATSSRLAATYNEQFFGPGTRLTVL.

J is TRBJ2-7 and V is TRBV7-9; D gene ambiguous. Per germline, CDR1 SEHNR and CDR2 FQNEAQ (reference sequence). This CDR3 contains 14 residues. Trimming shortened V by 2 bases and J by 7 bases, and 15 bases separated the two germline ends. DNA for the CDR3: TGTGCCAGCAGCTTAATAGCCGCGGTGGGTGAGCAGTACTTC. It is translated as CASSLIAAVGEQYF. Together with reference TRBV7-9 and TRBJ2-7, the CDR3 gives the full variable domain: DTGVSQNPRHKITKRGQNVTFRCDPISEHNRLYWYRQTLGQGPEFLTYFQNEAQLEKSRLLSDRFSAERPKGSFSTLEIQRTEQGDSAMYLCASSLIAAVGEQYFGPGTRLTVT.